Below, 12 T cell receptor beta chains from the same sample are listed, as sequenced in a study of T cells after yellow fever vaccination. TCRdb ran MiXCR on the 5' RACE reads and lists one entry per CDR3 protein. The sample carries some 350,000 distinct CDR3 sequences, about 9.5% recorded once. Sequencing used PBMCs, obtained on the day of the first yellow fever vaccination. The receptors were sampled from a man aged 18 to 35 who received the YFV17D yellow fever vaccine.

V is TRBV11-3 and J is TRBJ2-3; D call uncertain. Trimming left V 0 bases short and J 1 base short, with 11 bases between. CDR1 SGHNT and CDR2 YENEEA come from the germline V gene. This CDR3 spans 16 amino acids. DNA for the CDR3: TGTGCCAGCAGCTTAGATGGTCCCGCAGGCACAGATACGCAGTATTTT. Encoded protein: CASSLDGPAGTDTQYF.

This chain uses TRBV5-1 with TRBJ2-6, with 12 nucleotides matching TRBD1. The germline V gene has CDR1 SGHRS and CDR2 YFSETQ. CDR3 length: 17 residues. J was trimmed by 2 bases and V by 3 bases; bases with no gene match: 3. CDR3 sequence reads: CASSWGQGATGANVLTF. The CDR3 nucleotides read TGCGCCAGCAGCTGGGGACAGGGGGCGACTGGGGCCAACGTCCTGACTTTC. The whole variable domain, filled in from reference TRBV5-1 and TRBJ2-6, reads KAGVTQTPRYLIKTRGQQVTLSCSPISGHRSVSWYQQTPGQGLQFLFEYFSETQRNKGNFPGRFSGRQFSNSRSEMNVSTLELGDSALYLCASSWGQGATGANVLTFGAGSRLTVL.

The rearrangement joins TRBV5-5 to TRBJ1-1; D might be TRBD1 (6 bases). The germline CDR1 and CDR2 sequences are SGHKS and YYEKEE (reference sequence). The CDR3 loop spans 15 amino acids. Trimming stripped 4 bases from V and 4 bases from J, with 17 bases between. CDR3 bases: TGTGCCAGCAGCCGACCGGGAGGGGGGACCACTGAAGCTTTCTTT. Its protein is CASSRPGGGTTEAFF.

This clonotype was counted only a few times. This rearrangement joins TRBV11-2 to TRBJ2-2, with 7 bases lining up with TRBD1. The CDR3 loop spans 16 amino acids. The V gene's germline CDR1 is SGHAT and CDR2 FQNNGV. J lost 3 bases, V lost 5 bases, and 9 bases had no gene match. The CDR3 is CASSQMTGPDTGELFF. CDR3 nucleotide sequence: TGTGCCAGCAGCCAGATGACAGGGCCTGACACCGGGGAGCTGTTTTTT.

About this clonotype: In this CDR3 the conserved last residue, phenylalanine or tryptophan, is missing, so a read error is likely. The V call is TRBV6-2 or TRBV6-3, the J call TRBJ1-6; D possibly corresponds to TRBD1 (5 bases). V lost 2 bases to trimming and J lost 11 bases, with 16 bases between them. The CDR3 length is 15 residues. Per germline, CDR1 MNHEY and CDR2 SVGEGT. CDR3 DNA: TGTGCCAGCAGTTACCATGGCAGGGTAAGGCCACCCCTCCACTCT. This codes for CASSYHGRVRPPLHS.

The sample holds a few counts of this clonotype. This chain links TRBV24-1 with TRBJ1-2; TRBD1 matches at 10 bases. V was clipped by 3 bases and J by 6 bases; unmatched bases: 6. The germline V gene has CDR1 KGHDR and CDR2 SFDVKD. This CDR3 contains 15 residues. The CDR3 sequence: CATSDPGTGVHGYTF. For the CDR3, the DNA is TGTGCCACCAGTGATCCCGGGACAGGGGTACATGGCTACACCTTC.

This chain joins TRBV13 and TRBJ2-3; weak D call: TRBD2 (5 bases). CDR1 PRHDT and CDR2 FYEKMQ come from the germline V gene (reference sequence). V gave up 6 bases and J gave up 0 bases, with 10 bases separating them. CDR3 size: 14 residues. The CDR3 DNA reads as TGTGCCAGCAGTCGAGGGATTAGCACAGATACGCAGTATTTT. Translation gives CASSRGISTDTQYF.

This clonotype was detected a few times. V gene TRBV10-3 combines with J gene TRBJ1-4; D is unresolved. Germline V lookup: CDR1 ENHRY, CDR2 SYGVKD. Deletions cut 4 bases from V and 4 bases from J, with 10 bases between. The CDR3 has 14 residues. The CDR3 DNA sequence: TGTGCCATCAGTGTCGGCCGAGATAATGAAAAACTGTTTTTT. Encoded protein: CAISVGRDNEKLFF.

This clonotype was found a few times. The rearrangement uses TRBV6-6 and TRBJ2-2; D might be TRBD1 (5 bases). The CDR3 is 13 amino acids. V dropped 10 bases and J dropped 7 bases, with 16 bases sitting between them. Germline V gene data show CDR1 as MNHNY and CDR2 as SVGAGI (reference sequence). The DNA for the CDR3 is TGTGCCACGCAGAAGGGGCGAGACGGGGAGCTGTTTTTT. Its protein is CATQKGRDGELFF.

There are a few counts of this clonotype. The V gene is TRBV5-1, the J gene TRBJ2-1; 7 bases map to TRBD1. J was trimmed by 4 bases and V by 4 bases; bases with no gene match: 5. The CDR3 length is 14 residues. Per the germline V gene, CDR1 is SGHRS and CDR2 is YFSETQ. CDR3 nucleotide sequence: TGCGCCAGCAGCCCGGGACAGCAATACAATGAGCAGTTCTTC. This gives the protein CASSPGQQYNEQFF.

This clonotype was found a few times. This chain uses TRBV23-1 with TRBJ2-6; D remains ambiguous. TRBV23-1 is an ORF; its function is uncertain. The CDR3 is 16 amino acids. Deletions cut 4 bases from V and 0 bases from J, with 10 bases between. The CDR3 DNA reads TGCGCCAGCAGTCTGAGAAGCTTCTCTGGGGCCAACGTCCTGACTTTC. It codes for CASSLRSFSGANVLTF.

There are a few counts of this clonotype. The chain recombines TRBV4-1 with TRBJ2-5; weak D call: TRBD2 (5 bases). The CDR3 spans 16 residues. CDR1 and CDR2 (germline): MGHRA, YSYEKL. Trimming took 1 base from V and 2 from J, leaving 14 bases between them. CDR3 DNA: TGCGCCAGCAGCCAAGCCTTAGTTCGGGGACAAGAGACCCAGTACTTC. Its translation is CASSQALVRGQETQYF.